These T cell receptor beta chains were read from a single sample in a study of cytomegalovirus exposure and HLA in healthy donors. Here immunoSEQ multiplex PCR was the method, and the copy in TCRdb shows in-frame clones only, minus some. Here the sample spans around 70,000 clones, about 81% being singletons. Sequenced material: PBMCs. The receptor source for this set is a human donor in good health. CDR3s include the opening cysteine and the closing phenylalanine or tryptophan. The D gene is left open where the match is weak. Some rows mark clone size as missing; the rest say once, few, many or name a class of expanded clone.

clone size: .
V gene: TRBV23-1
J gene: TRBJ1-6
D gene: TRBD1
CDR3 protein: CASRDRTGVSSPLHF
CDR3 DNA: TGCGCCAGCAGGGATAGGACAGGGGTCAGTTCACCCCTCCACTTT

clone size: .
V gene: TRBV19
J gene: TRBJ1-2
D gene: .
CDR3 protein: CASSTGQIIYYGYTF
CDR3 DNA: TGTGCCAGTAGTACCGGACAGATCATTTACTATGGCTACACCTTC

clone size: .
V gene: TRBV7-2
J gene: TRBJ1-4
D gene: .
CDR3 protein: CASSLVGGIGGEKLFF
CDR3 DNA: TGTGCCAGCAGCTTAGTAGGCGGGATTGGTGGCGAAAAACTGTTTTTT

clone size: few
V gene: TRBV7-9
J gene: TRBJ2-1
D gene: .
CDR3 protein: CAVSGSSYNEQFF
CDR3 DNA: TGTGCCGTCAGTGGGAGCTCCTACAATGAGCAGTTCTTC

clone size: once
V gene: TRBV2
J gene: TRBJ2-3
D gene: .
CDR3 protein: CASREGVDRYTDTQYF
CDR3 DNA: TGTGCCAGCAGGGAAGGAGTTGACAGATACACAGATACGCAGTATTTT

clone size: .
V gene: TRBV6-5
J gene: TRBJ2-5
D gene: TRBD2
CDR3 protein: CASSYGLAGQETQYF
CDR3 DNA: TGTGCCAGCAGTTACGGACTAGCGGGCCAAGAGACCCAGTACTTC

clone size: medium-sized
V gene: TRBV4-3
J gene: TRBJ1-1
D gene: .
CDR3 protein: CASSQDWRSTFF
CDR3 DNA: TGCGCCAGCAGCCAAGATTGGCGGAGTACTTTCTTT

clone size: .
V gene: TRBV11-2
J gene: TRBJ2-1
D gene: .
CDR3 protein: CASRRAGIEYNEQFF
CDR3 DNA: TGTGCCAGCAGGCGCGCAGGGATAGAGTACAATGAGCAGTTCTTC

clone size: .
V gene: TRBV11-1
J gene: TRBJ2-2
D gene: TRBD1
CDR3 protein: CASSSRQGDTGELFF
CDR3 DNA: TGTGCCAGCAGCTCTCGACAGGGGGACACCGGGGAGCTGTTTTTT

clone size: once
V gene: TRBV27
J gene: TRBJ2-5
D gene: TRBD1
CDR3 protein: CASSLSWRTRGETQYF
CDR3 DNA: TGTGCCAGCAGTTTATCCTGGCGCACCAGGGGGGAGACCCAGTACTTC

clone size: .
V gene: TRBV18
J gene: TRBJ1-1
D gene: .
CDR3 protein: CASSPPAGPEAFF
CDR3 DNA: TGTGCCAGCTCACCACCCGCAGGCCCTGAAGCTTTCTTT

clone size: .
V gene: TRBV29-1
J gene: TRBJ1-3
D gene: TRBD1
CDR3 protein: CSVDRTGSGNTIYF
CDR3 DNA: TGCAGCGTTGATCGGACAGGGTCTGGAAACACCATATATTTT

clone size: .
V gene: TRBV11-2
J gene: TRBJ2-7
D gene: TRBD2
CDR3 protein: CASSPLAGGPSSYEQYF
CDR3 DNA: TGTGCCAGCAGCCCCCTAGCGGGGGGACCCAGCTCCTACGAGCAGTACTTC

clone size: .
V gene: TRBV5-4
J gene: TRBJ1-1
D gene: .
CDR3 protein: CASSLAGGGTEAFF
CDR3 DNA: TGTGCCAGCAGCTTGGCCGGGGGGGGTACTGAAGCTTTCTTT

clone size: .
V gene: TRBV7-8
J gene: TRBJ1-5
D gene: TRBD1
CDR3 protein: CASSTTGGEQPQHF
CDR3 DNA: TGTGCCAGCAGCACGACAGGGGGCGAACAGCCCCAGCATTTT

clone size: .
V gene: TRBV11-3
J gene: TRBJ2-1
D gene: .
CDR3 protein: CASSQLASSYNEQFF
CDR3 DNA: TGTGCCAGCAGCCAACTTGCTAGCTCCTACAATGAGCAGTTCTTC

clone size: .
V gene: TRBV6-5
J gene: TRBJ1-2
D gene: .
CDR3 protein: CASRPIMGQGYTF
CDR3 DNA: TGTGCCAGCAGACCGATCATGGGGCAAGGCTACACCTTC

clone size: once
V gene: TRBV11-3
J gene: TRBJ2-2
D gene: .
CDR3 protein: CASSAGAANTGELFF
CDR3 DNA: TGTGCCAGCAGCGCGGGGGCTGCGAACACCGGGGAGCTGTTTTTT

clone size: .
V gene: TRBV19
J gene: TRBJ2-6
D gene: TRBD1
CDR3 protein: CASSTPNRGSLGANVLTF
CDR3 DNA: TGTGCCAGTAGTACGCCTAACAGGGGTTCTCTGGGGGCCAACGTCCTGACTTTC

clone size: .
V gene: TRBV2
J gene: TRBJ2-7
D gene: .
CDR3 protein: CASSETPYEQYF
CDR3 DNA: TGTGCCAGCAGTGAAACTCCATACGAGCAGTACTTC

clone size: .
V gene: TRBV29-1
J gene: TRBJ2-5
D gene: TRBD2
CDR3 protein: CSGGGTSGEETQYF
CDR3 DNA: TGCAGCGGGGGTGGGACTAGCGGGGAAGAGACCCAGTACTTC